Sequencing of this T cell receptor (beta chain) was carried out in a study of blood T cell repertoires in COVID-19. In the study overall: There were acute and convalescent COVID-19 samples, and they came from the United States, Italy and Spain.

The germline V gene encodes CDR1 MNHEY and CDR2 SVGEGT. V lost 6 bases and J lost 5; bases outside the gene matches: 20. This CDR3 contains 18 residues. Researchers sorted participants into cohorts using their self-reported clinical history. Produced via immunoSEQ multiplex PCR; TCRdb's table is partial and in-frame only. Seen here are roughly 250,000 clones, around 90% observed once, and the top ten hold less than 3%. The sequence derives from a woman in her 50s who had recovered from COVID-19. This chain links TRBV6-2 or TRBV6-3 with TRBJ2-7; TRBD2 matches at 9 bases. The source material was PBMCs or T cells enriched from blood (not recorded which). The CDR3: CASSKLPLDLAGDHEQYF. CDR3 sequence (DNA): TGTGCCAGCAGCAAACTCCCCCTGGACTTAGCGGGAGACCACGAGCAGTACTTC.